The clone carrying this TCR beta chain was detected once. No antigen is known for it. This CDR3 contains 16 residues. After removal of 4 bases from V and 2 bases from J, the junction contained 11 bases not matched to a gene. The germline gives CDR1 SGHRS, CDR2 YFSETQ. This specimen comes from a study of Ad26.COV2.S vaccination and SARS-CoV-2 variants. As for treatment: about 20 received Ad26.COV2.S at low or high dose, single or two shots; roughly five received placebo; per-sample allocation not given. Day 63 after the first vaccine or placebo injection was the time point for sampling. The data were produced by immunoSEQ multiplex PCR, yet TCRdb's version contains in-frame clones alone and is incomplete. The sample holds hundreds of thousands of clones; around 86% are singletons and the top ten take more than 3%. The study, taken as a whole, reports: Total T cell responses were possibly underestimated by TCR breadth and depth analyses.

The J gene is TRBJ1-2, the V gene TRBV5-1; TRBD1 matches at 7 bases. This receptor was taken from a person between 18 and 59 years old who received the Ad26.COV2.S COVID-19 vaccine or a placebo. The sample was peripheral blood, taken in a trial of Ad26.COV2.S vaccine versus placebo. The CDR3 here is CASSPRSGGSNYGYTF. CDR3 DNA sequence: TGCGCCAGCAGCCCGCGTTCAGGGGGATCAAACTATGGCTACACCTTC.